A single sample is the source of the 32 T cell receptor beta chains below, sequenced in a study of blood T cell repertoires in COVID-19. Clones were read by immunoSEQ multiplex PCR, and TCRdb kept only the in-frame ones, dropping some. The table lists under 150,000 clones, about four fifths of them singletons. Sequenced material: peripheral blood. These receptors originate from a woman in her thirties or forties with acute or convalescent COVID-19.

The rearrangement joins TRBV20-1 to TRBJ1-3; D is ambiguous. CDR3 length equals 11 residues. The V gene's germline CDR1 is DFQATT and CDR2 SNEGSKA (reference sequence). The CDR3 DNA reads as TGCAGCCTATACTCTGGAAACACCATATATTTT. It yields the protein CSLYSGNTIYF.

The chain couples TRBV7-2 to TRBJ1-3, with 7 nucleotides matching TRBD1. V lost 5 bases, J lost 3 bases, and 4 bases stayed unmatched. Per the germline V gene, CDR1 is SGHTA and CDR2 is FQGNSA. The CDR3 has 14 residues. CDR3 nucleotides: TGTGCCAGCAGCCGCGGGACAGTTGGAAACACCATATATTTT. Encoded protein: CASSRGTVGNTIYF.

V is TRBV5-4 and J is TRBJ1-2, with a weak D call TRBD1 (5 bases). The CDR3 has 14 amino acids. Germline CDR1 reads SGHNT; CDR2 reads YYREEE (reference sequence). Between the trimmed V and J ends, which lost 4 bases and 7 bases, there was a span of 17 bases. The CDR3 loop is CASSRGTAVVGYTF. The CDR3 DNA is TGTGCCAGCAGCCGGGGGACCGCCGTGGTTGGCTACACCTTC.

J is TRBJ1-2 and V is TRBV28; possible D gene TRBD1, 6 bases. Germline V gene data show CDR1 as MDHEN and CDR2 as SYDVKM. CDR3 length equals 15 residues. Trimming shortened V by 6 bases and J by 4 bases, and 18 bases separated the two germline ends. The CDR3, as DNA: TGTGCCAGCAGGGGAACAGGGTGGGGGTCCTATGGCTACACCTTC. Translating gives CASRGTGWGSYGYTF.

The rearrangement uses TRBV12-5 and TRBJ1-4; no firm D call. The germline CDR1 and CDR2 sequences are LGHNT and FRNRAP. V shed 1 base and J shed 2 bases, with 5 bases lying between them. This CDR3 has 14 amino acids. CDR3 amino acids: CASGLGVTNEKLFF. DNA of the CDR3: TGTGCTAGTGGTTTGGGAGTTACTAATGAAAAACTGTTTTTT. Full variable domain (outside the CDR3, taken from reference TRBV12-5 and TRBJ1-4): DARVTQTPRHKVTEMGQEVTMRCQPILGHNTVFWYRQTMMQGLELLAYFRNRAPLDDSGMPKDRFSAEMPDATLATLKIQPSEPRDSAVYFCASGLGVTNEKLFFGSGTQLSVL.

This chain joins TRBV7-3 and TRBJ2-3; no reliable D call. Germline V lookup: CDR1 SGHTA, CDR2 FQGTGA. Trimming shortened V by 1 base and J by 1 base, and 9 bases separated the two germline ends. The length of the CDR3 is 15 residues. The CDR3 DNA reads TGTGCCAGCAGCTTAATGGGCTCGCGCACAGATACGCAGTATTTT. The encoded protein is CASSLMGSRTDTQYF.

The V call is TRBV4-3, the J call TRBJ2-1; 15 nucleotides agree with TRBD2. The CDR3 is 21 residues long. CDR1 and CDR2 (germline): LGHNA, YSLEER. The junction had 13 bases not matched to a gene; V was cut back by 3 bases and J by 1 base. The DNA of the CDR3 is TGCGCCAGCAGCCAGAGCCCCGGGACTAGCGGGGGGTGGGGATCCTACAATGAGCAGTTCTTC. Translated, it gives CASSQSPGTSGGWGSYNEQFF.

The genes are TRBV19 and TRBJ2-7; perhaps TRBD2 as D (5 bases). Trimming stripped 8 bases from V and 4 bases from J, with 21 bases between. CDR1 is LNHDA and CDR2 is SQIVND in the germline V gene (reference sequence). This CDR3 has 15 amino acids. The CDR3 reads CASGRGRASGYEQYF. The DNA of the CDR3 is TGTGCCAGTGGGAGAGGAAGGGCTTCGGGATACGAGCAGTACTTC.

This chain joins TRBV2 and TRBJ1-5; D is possibly TRBD1 (6 bases). The V end lost 6 bases, the J end lost 0 bases, and 6 bases lay between the germline ends. The length of the CDR3 is 13 residues. Germline-derived CDR1 and CDR2 are SNHLY and FYNNEI. Here the CDR3 DNA reads TGTGCCAGCAGACAGGGTAGCAATCAGCCCCAGCATTTT. Translated, it gives CASRQGSNQPQHF.

The chain couples TRBV7-2 to TRBJ2-5, with D tentatively TRBD2 (5 bases). The V gene's germline CDR1 is SGHTA and CDR2 FQGNSA. The V gene lost 5 bases and the J gene lost 1 base, with 14 bases spanning the gap. The CDR3 contains 15 residues. The CDR3 DNA is TGTGCCAGCAGCCCGCGGGTAAACAGCCAAGAGACCCAGTACTTC. It translates to CASSPRVNSQETQYF.

V usage is TRBV2 and J usage is TRBJ2-3; the D gene is possibly TRBD1 (5 bases). Between the trimmed V and J ends, which lost 3 bases and 2 bases, there was a span of 6 bases. This CDR3 is built from 13 residues. CDR1 and CDR2 (germline): SNHLY, FYNNEI. The CDR3 nucleotides read TGTGCCAGCAGTGAGACAGCCACAGATACGCAGTATTTT. Translation: CASSETATDTQYF.

The V call is TRBV4-1, the J call TRBJ1-2; TRBD1 aligns across 9 bases. Trimming cost V 1 base and J 3 bases; bases outside gene matches: 6. This CDR3 is built from 16 residues. The germline gives CDR1 MGHRA, CDR2 YSYEKL. The CDR3 DNA sequence: TGCGCCAGCAGCCAAGCCGGGACAGGGTCTCACTATGGCTACACCTTC. This encodes CASSQAGTGSHYGYTF.

The rearrangement uses TRBV27 and TRBJ2-7, with a tentative D call TRBD1 (8 bases). The CDR3 covers 14 residues. Trimming shortened V by 6 bases and J by 3 bases, and 15 bases separated the two germline ends. Germline V gene data show CDR1 as MNHEY and CDR2 as SMNVEV (reference sequence). CDR3 loop: CASSPTGGDYEQYF. In DNA form, the CDR3 reads TGTGCCAGCAGCCCCACAGGGGGGGACTACGAGCAGTACTTC.

This clone has a handful of counts. The chain couples TRBV12-5 to TRBJ1-5; 9 nucleotides agree with TRBD1. With V trimmed by 3 bases and J by 0 bases, 6 bases remained unmatched. The CDR3 runs 17 residues. CDR1 and CDR2 from the germline V gene are LGHNT and FRNRAP. CDR3 in DNA: TGTGCTAGTGGTTTCGACAGGGGGTCGTATAGCAATCAGCCCCAGCATTTT. It specifies CASGFDRGSYSNQPQHF.

The CDR3 coding sequence is TGTGCCAGCAGTCTGAGAACCGGGACAGGGGTTTACGAGCAGTACTTC. Protein product: CASSLRTGTGVYEQYF. This chain connects TRBV27 to TRBJ2-7, with 10 nucleotides matching TRBD1. V lost 5 bases, J lost 4 bases, and 11 bases stayed unmatched. The CDR3 runs 16 residues. Germline V gene sequence: CDR1 MNHEY, CDR2 SMNVEV (reference sequence).

The rearrangement uses TRBV6-5 and TRBJ2-1, with TRBD1 matching over 7 bases. After removal of 6 bases from V and 3 bases from J, the junction contained 8 bases not matched to a gene. In germline, CDR1 is MNHEY, CDR2 SVGAGI. CDR3 size: 15 residues. CDR3 residues: CASRVDRAIYNEQFF. Written as DNA, the CDR3 is TGTGCCAGCAGGGTAGACAGGGCGATCTACAATGAGCAGTTCTTC.

The chain is built from TRBV7-9 and TRBJ2-2; 10 positions agree with TRBD2. After removal of 4 bases from V and 6 bases from J, the junction contained 2 bases not matched to a gene. The length of the CDR3 is 14 residues. CDR1 and CDR2 from the germline V gene are SEHNR and FQNEAQ (reference sequence). The CDR3 here is CASSWSGGAGELFF. The CDR3 DNA follows: TGTGCCAGCAGCTGGAGCGGGGGGGCCGGGGAGCTGTTTTTT. The full variable domain, its missing parts supplied by reference TRBV7-9 and TRBJ2-2, is DTGVSQNPRHKITKRGQNVTFRCDPISEHNRLYWYRQTLGQGPEFLTYFQNEAQLEKSRLLSDRFSAERPKGSFSTLEIQRTEQGDSAMYLCASSWSGGAGELFFGEGSRLTVL.

The chain uses TRBV3-1 (or the pseudogene TRBV3-2) and TRBJ2-3; no firm D call. The germline V gene has CDR1 LGHDT and CDR2 YNNKEL (reference sequence). This CDR3 is 16 amino acids long. Trimming took off 4 bases at V and 1 base at J, with 15 bases between the two ends. CDR3 sequence reads: CASSLSGRRRTDTQYF. CDR3 in DNA: TGTGCCAGCAGCCTCTCTGGTCGGAGACGCACAGATACGCAGTATTTT.

This rearrangement joins TRBV4-1 to TRBJ2-7; TRBD2 matches 8 bases. The CDR3 extends over 18 amino acids. Germline lookup yields CDR1 MGHRA and CDR2 YSYEKL. With 0 bases clipped from V and 2 bases from J, the junction kept 12 bases outside the gene matches. The CDR3 DNA reads TGCGCCAGCAGCCAAGATACCCTTTCCAGCGGGGGACCCTACGAGCAGTACTTC. Translation: CASSQDTLSSGGPYEQYF.

The chain recombines TRBV7-8 with TRBJ2-1; D perhaps matches TRBD1 (6 bases). Trimming cost V 5 bases and J 12 bases, with 20 bases left between them. The CDR3 spans 14 residues. CDR1 and CDR2 (germline): SGHVS, FQNEAQ. CDR3 residues: CASSVLDRPKVQFF. The CDR3 region has the DNA TGTGCCAGCAGCGTCCTCGACAGGCCCAAGGTGCAGTTCTTC. The entire variable domain, with the rest obtained from reference TRBV7-8 and TRBJ2-1, is as follows: GAGVSQSPRYKVAKRGQDVALRCDPISGHVSLFWYQQALGQGPEFLTYFQNEAQLDKSGLPSDRFFAERPEGSVSTLKIQRTQQEDSAVYLCASSVLDRPKVQFFGPGTRLTVL.

This rearrangement joins TRBV2 to TRBJ1-6, with a weak D call TRBD1 (6 bases). The CDR3 is made up of 16 amino acids. V was cut by 4 bases and J by 8 bases, with 18 bases left in between. Germline V gene data show CDR1 as SNHLY and CDR2 as FYNNEI. This CDR3 reads CASSVLAGARDSPLHF. The CDR3 DNA sequence: TGTGCCAGCAGTGTATTGGCAGGGGCGCGGGATTCACCCCTCCACTTT.

V gene TRBV5-6 combines with J gene TRBJ1-2, with TRBD1 identical over 7 bases. The ends lost 4 bases at V and 5 bases at J; junction bases unmatched: 11. The CDR3 consists of 15 residues. Germline CDR1 reads SGHDT; CDR2 reads YYEEEE. CDR3 region: CASSDDEGGLYGYTF. The CDR3 nucleotides are TGTGCCAGCAGCGATGACGAAGGGGGCCTATATGGCTACACCTTC.

The rearrangement uses TRBV19 and TRBJ1-1; D is perhaps TRBD1 (6 bases). This CDR3 comprises 15 residues. The germline V gene has CDR1 LNHDA and CDR2 SQIVND (reference sequence). With 4 bases removed from V and 4 bases from J, the gap between germline ends came to 16 bases. Written as DNA, the CDR3 is TGTGCCAGTAGTACCTCAGGGGTTTTAGGCACTGAAGCTTTCTTT. As protein: CASSTSGVLGTEAFF.

The chain carries TRBV10-1 and TRBJ2-7; 9 nucleotides line up with TRBD1. Germline CDR1 and CDR2: WNHNN and SYGVQD (reference sequence). With 10 bases clipped from V and 5 bases from J, the junction kept 9 bases outside the gene matches. The CDR3 is made up of 13 amino acids. The CDR3 is CATSRDRDDEQYF. As DNA, the CDR3 is TGCGCCACTTCCCGGGACAGGGATGACGAGCAGTACTTC.

This clone was counted only a few times. The chain is built from TRBV7-3 and TRBJ2-5; 11 bases align to TRBD2. CDR3 size: 15 residues. With V trimmed by 5 bases and J by 3 bases, 5 bases remained unmatched. In germline, CDR1 is SGHTA, CDR2 FQGTGA. CDR3 amino acids: CASSRLAGREETQYF. CDR3 in DNA: TGTGCCAGCAGCCGACTAGCGGGGAGGGAAGAGACCCAGTACTTC.

The count of this clone is one. CDR3 protein: CASSLLGARFYSNEKLFF. The CDR3 DNA reads as TGTGCCAGCAGCTTATTGGGGGCGCGGTTTTATTCTAATGAAAAACTGTTTTTT. The chain combines TRBV11-2 with TRBJ1-4; D is possibly TRBD1 (6 bases). CDR3 length: 18 amino acids. The V gene's germline CDR1 is SGHAT and CDR2 FQNNGV. Between the trimmed V and J ends, which lost 2 bases and 3 bases, there was a span of 19 bases.

The chain links TRBV19 to TRBJ2-2; tentatively, D is TRBD1 (5 bases). This CDR3 comprises 14 residues. The germline CDR1 and CDR2 sequences are LNHDA and SQIVND (reference sequence). V was clipped by 6 bases and J by 4 bases, with 12 bases between them. CDR3 coding DNA: TGTGCCAGTAGCAGGGTCCCGAGCACCGGGGAGCTGTTTTTT. Amino acids: CASSRVPSTGELFF. The whole variable domain, remainder taken from reference TRBV19 and TRBJ2-2, is DGGITQSPKYLFRKEGQNVTLSCEQNLNHDAMYWYRQDPGQGLRLIYYSQIVNDFQKGDIAEGYSVSREKKESFPLTVTSAQKNPTAFYLCASSRVPSTGELFFGEGSRLTVL.

This chain joins TRBV5-1 and TRBJ1-5; 10 bases agree with TRBD1. Germline V gene sequence: CDR1 SGHRS, CDR2 YFSETQ. The CDR3 runs 15 residues. Trimming took 0 bases from V and 4 from J; bases not matched to a gene: 1. The CDR3 DNA sequence: TGCGCCAGCAGCTTGGAGGGACAGGGGAATCAGCCCCAGCATTTT. Its protein product is CASSLEGQGNQPQHF.

DNA of the CDR3: TGTGCCAGCAGCGGGACAGGGGAGGGCACTGAAGCTTTCTTT. This gives the protein CASSGTGEGTEAFF. The chain employs TRBV9 and TRBJ1-1; 9 nucleotides line up with TRBD1. The CDR3 runs to 14 residues. V lost 3 bases to trimming and J lost 4 bases; unmatched junction nucleotides: 4. CDR1 is SGDLS and CDR2 is YYNGEE in the germline V gene.

This clone was observed a few times. The chain couples TRBV4-3 to TRBJ1-2, with D maybe TRBD1 (6 bases). Germline lookup yields CDR1 LGHNA and CDR2 YSLEER. This CDR3 region has 15 residues. Deletions cut 0 bases from V and 7 bases from J, with 15 bases between. The CDR3 DNA is TGCGCCAGCAGCCAAGATTTACAGGGAATGCGTGGCTACACCTTC. It translates to CASSQDLQGMRGYTF.

The chain couples TRBV7-9 to TRBJ1-2, with 8 bases lining up with TRBD1. Germline lookup yields CDR1 SEHNR and CDR2 FQNEAQ (reference sequence). The CDR3 covers 14 residues. V was clipped by 5 bases and J by 8 bases; unmatched bases: 10. Here the CDR3 reads CASSGPDRAQGYTF. CDR3 bases: TGTGCCAGCAGCGGCCCGGACAGGGCACAGGGCTACACCTTC.

This clone was observed a handful of times. V gene TRBV10-2 combines with J gene TRBJ1-1, with TRBD1 matching 7 bases. The CDR3 runs 13 residues. After removal of 6 bases from V and 2 bases from J, the junction contained 3 bases not matched to a gene. Germline lookup yields CDR1 WSHSY and CDR2 SAAADI. In DNA form, the CDR3 reads TGCGCCAGCAGCCGACAGGGAAACACTGAAGCTTTCTTT. Residues: CASSRQGNTEAFF.